This entry concerns a single T cell receptor beta chain. The sample is drawn from a study of CD8 T cells in Susac syndrome. Random hexamers were used to reverse transcribe the RNA input (roughly 0.5 to 1 ug). Coverage of TCR beta CDR3 amplification by immunoSEQ multiplex PCR extended to 54 Vbeta and 13 Jbeta. From the immunoSEQ multiplex PCR reads, TCRdb called clonotypes with MiXCR, one entry per CDR3 protein. This sample carries 180,000 or so distinct CDR3 sequences, about 95% of them seen once, and the ten largest clones take roughly 0.14%. V gave up 6 bases and J gave up 9 bases, with 15 bases separating them. The CDR3 totals 12 residues. Germline assignment: CDR1 DFQATT and CDR2 SNEGSKA (reference sequence). Peripheral blood CD8+ and CD4+ T cells were profiled by TCR beta sequencing.

This chain joins TRBV20-1 and TRBJ2-1; D remains ambiguous. Sequencing was performed on CD4+ T cells from PBMCs. The TCR originated in a human donor in good health. The CDR3 sequence: CSAGPPLGEQFF. CDR3 DNA: TGCAGTGCCGGCCCTCCCCTAGGTGAGCAGTTCTTC.